The 27 T cell receptor beta chains below come from one sample, sequenced in a study of early T cells in non-severe SARS-CoV-2 infection. One entry per CDR3 protein results from TCRdb running MiXCR on the 5' RACE reads. The repertoire consists of more than 65,000 distinct CDR3 sequences, with 12% occurring once and the leading ten covering 1.3%. The sequenced material came from whole blood. The receptors come from an adult who was a healthcare worker with PCR-confirmed SARS-CoV-2 infection or an uninfected control (not recorded which).

The table lists this clonotype with a few counts. The rearrangement joins TRBV29-1 to TRBJ2-3; D unclear. The V and J ends lost 5 bases and 8 bases respectively, with 14 bases between them. The CDR3 totals 12 residues. Looked up from germline, CDR1 is SQVTM and CDR2 is ANQGSEA. The CDR3 coding sequence is TGCAGCGTTTCGACCCGAATTGGTACGCAGTATTTT. Its translation: CSVSTRIGTQYF.

The chain uses TRBV6-5 and TRBJ2-1; TRBD1 might be the D (6 bases). The CDR3 is 13 amino acids. V gave up 10 bases and J gave up 0 bases, with 10 bases separating them. Germline V CDR1 and CDR2: MNHEY, SVGAGI. CDR3 DNA: TGTGCCACCAAGGGGGTCTCCTACAATGAGCAGTTCTTC. Protein sequence: CATKGVSYNEQFF.

This clonotype was seen at least ten times. This sequence joins TRBV27 and TRBJ2-3; 8 bases are shared with TRBD1. This CDR3 is built from 17 residues. V trimming: 5 bases; J trimming: 0 bases; junction bases outside the gene matches: 10. Germline lookup yields CDR1 MNHEY and CDR2 SMNVEV (reference sequence). CDR3 bases: TGTGCCAGCAGTCCCCCTCGGACAGGGAAGAGCACAGATACGCAGTATTTT. Its protein product is CASSPPRTGKSTDTQYF.

Ten or more counts support this clonotype. This chain joins TRBV5-1 and TRBJ1-6; no clear D. V shed 0 bases and J shed 0 bases, with 7 bases lying between them. The CDR3 extends over 16 amino acids. CDR1 and CDR2 from the germline V gene are SGHRS and YFSETQ. This CDR3 is CASSLVGSSYNSPLHF. Here the CDR3 DNA reads TGCGCCAGCAGCTTGGTTGGGAGCTCCTATAATTCACCCCTCCACTTT.

The chain recombines TRBV2 with TRBJ1-2; perhaps TRBD1 as D (5 bases). Trimming shortened V by 4 bases and J by 8 bases, and 11 bases separated the two germline ends. There are 12 residues in the CDR3. CDR1 and CDR2 (germline): SNHLY, FYNNEI. The CDR3 spells CASSGGANGYTF. In DNA, the CDR3 is TGTGCCAGCAGTGGAGGGGCAAACGGCTACACCTTC.

The table lists this clonotype with many counts. The J gene is TRBJ2-5, the V gene TRBV29-1; weak D call: TRBD1 (6 bases). V was shortened by 0 bases and J by 3 bases, with 14 bases between the two germline ends. This CDR3 has 15 amino acids. Germline loops: CDR1 SQVTM, CDR2 ANQGSEA. CDR3 coding DNA: TGCAGCGTTGAAGACCACAGGGCACCCAAAGAGACCCAGTACTTC. This gives the protein CSVEDHRAPKETQYF.

The chain has TRBV6-1 and TRBJ2-4, with 9 positions matching TRBD1. Germline loops: CDR1 MNHNS, CDR2 SASEGT. The CDR3 sequence is 15 residues long. The junction had 6 bases not matched to a gene; V was cut back by 4 bases and J by 5 bases. The CDR3 sequence: CASSVGDRAENIQYF. The CDR3 bases are TGTGCCAGCAGTGTCGGGGACAGGGCGGAAAACATTCAGTACTTC.

The chain employs TRBV7-9 and TRBJ2-3; D gene ambiguous. With 6 bases removed from V and 6 bases from J, the gap between germline ends came to 13 bases. CDR3 length: 13 residues. Germline V gives CDR1 SEHNR, CDR2 FQNEAQ (reference sequence). The CDR3, as DNA: TGTGCCAGCAGTATTATCACGGGTGATACGCAGTATTTT. Its translation: CASSIITGDTQYF.

This clonotype was counted a few times. V usage is TRBV6-2 or TRBV6-3 and J usage is TRBJ2-7; D is unclear. Trimming took 7 bases from V and 3 from J, leaving 10 bases between them. CDR3 length: 12 residues. Per the germline V gene, CDR1 is MNHEY and CDR2 is SVGEGT. CDR3 nucleotides: TGTGCCAGCACCACGACGGTCTACGAGCAGTACTTC. It codes for CASTTTVYEQYF.

This clonotype was seen repeatedly, ten times or more. This chain joins TRBV5-1 and TRBJ2-5, with a tentative D call TRBD1 (5 bases). Germline CDR1 and CDR2: SGHRS and YFSETQ. V gave up 4 bases and J gave up 4 bases, with 17 bases separating them. The CDR3 contains 15 residues. Here the CDR3 DNA reads TGCGCCAGCAGCCTCGAAGGGGCCGGAATAGAGACCCAGTACTTC. Translation: CASSLEGAGIETQYF.

This clonotype was observed at least ten times. The chain joins TRBV15 to TRBJ1-3; D remains ambiguous. Trimming removed 0 bases from V and 5 bases from J, with 8 bases in between. Germline CDR1 and CDR2: LNHNV and YYDKDF (reference sequence). The CDR3 spans 14 residues. CDR3 region: CATSRDRDRNTIYF. CDR3 coding DNA: TGTGCCACCAGCAGAGATCGGGATAGAAACACCATATATTTT.

This clonotype came up many times. The gene calls are TRBV27 and TRBJ1-5; TRBD1 is a possible D gene (6 bases). This CDR3 spans 15 amino acids. Germline CDR1 reads MNHEY; CDR2 reads SMNVEV (reference sequence). Trimming pared 6 bases from V and 0 bases from J, leaving 12 bases between. DNA for the CDR3: TGTGCCAGCAGCCTGGACAGTTATAGCAATCAGCCCCAGCATTTT. Protein sequence: CASSLDSYSNQPQHF.

V is TRBV12-3 or TRBV12-4 and J is TRBJ2-5; 8 bases are a match to TRBD2. Trimming removed 6 bases from V and 1 base from J; junction bases left unmatched: 7. The CDR3 totals 15 residues. CDR3 residues: CASRGFRGGQETQYF. CDR3 nucleotide sequence: TGTGCCAGCAGGGGGTTTCGGGGGGGCCAAGAGACCCAGTACTTC.

This clonotype showed up many times. The chain links TRBV20-1 to TRBJ2-5, with 12 bases lining up with TRBD2. Germline assignment: CDR1 DFQATT and CDR2 SNEGSKA (reference sequence). The CDR3 is made up of 17 amino acids. Losses at the gene ends were 6 bases for V and 2 bases for J; bases not matched to a gene: 13. In nucleotides, the CDR3 is TGCAGTGCGACCAGGACTAGCGGGATGCAGTGGCAAGAGACCCAGTACTTC. This gives the protein CSATRTSGMQWQETQYF.

V gene TRBV9 combines with J gene TRBJ2-7; D possibly uses TRBD1 or TRBD2 (5 bases each). Germline assignment: CDR1 SGDLS and CDR2 YYNGEE. Trimming shortened V by 3 bases and J by 4 bases, and 14 bases separated the two germline ends. This CDR3 has 14 residues. The CDR3 bases are TGTGCCAGCAGCGCCGAGGACGGGACGTACGAGCAGTACTTC. Translation gives CASSAEDGTYEQYF. The complete variable domain, with remaining parts taken from reference TRBV9 and TRBJ2-7, reads DSGVTQTPKHLITATGQRVTLRCSPRSGDLSVYWYQQSLDQGLQFLIQYYNGEERAKGNILERFSAQQFPDLHSELNLSSLELGDSALYFCASSAEDGTYEQYFGPGTRLTVT.

This clonotype was seen at least ten times. The rearrangement joins TRBV12-3 or TRBV12-4 to TRBJ1-2; D is unresolved. This CDR3 contains 12 residues. V shed 10 bases and J shed 7 bases, with 16 bases lying between them. DNA of the CDR3: TGTGCCACAAGCCGGGAAGTTGGTGGCTACACCTTC. Its translation is CATSREVGGYTF.

This clonotype was picked up a small number of times. The chain is built from TRBV24-1 and TRBJ2-3; TRBD1 agrees at 8 bases. V trimming: 6 bases; J trimming: 1 base; junction bases outside the gene matches: 5. Germline CDR1 KGHDR, CDR2 SFDVKD. CDR3 length equals 15 residues. Here the CDR3 DNA reads TGTGCCACCAGTCCGGGACAGGCAGGCACAGATACGCAGTATTTT. As protein: CATSPGQAGTDTQYF.

This clonotype was seen a few times. The chain recombines TRBV28 with TRBJ2-7, with TRBD1 as a possible D gene (5 bases). Deletions cut 6 bases from V and 7 bases from J, with 19 bases between. CDR1 and CDR2 (germline): MDHEN, SYDVKM. The CDR3 sequence is 14 residues long. CDR3 coding DNA: TGTGCCAGCAGCCAACAGGTATTGGTTCGGGAGCAGTACTTC. Protein sequence: CASSQQVLVREQYF.

This clonotype was counted many times. This chain joins TRBV28 and TRBJ2-7; D is unresolved. V lost 2 bases and J 5 bases, leaving 16 bases between the germline ends. The CDR3 runs 15 residues. Germline values: CDR1 MDHEN, CDR2 SYDVKM. The CDR3 bases are TGTGCCAGCAGTTTACATGGCACGAATCTCGACGAGCAGTACTTC. Protein product: CASSLHGTNLDEQYF.

This clonotype was picked up many times. The DNA for the CDR3 is TGTGCCAGCAGCGCCTGGGCAGGTTCTGGAAACACCATATATTTT. Amino acids: CASSAWAGSGNTIYF. V and J are TRBV7-9 and TRBJ1-3; D remains ambiguous. The CDR3 has 15 residues. V dropped 5 bases and J dropped 1 base, with 12 bases sitting between them. Germline CDR1 SEHNR, CDR2 FQNEAQ (reference sequence).

This clonotype appeared a few times. The chain is built from TRBV29-1 and TRBJ1-2, with 7 bases matching TRBD1. CDR1 is SQVTM and CDR2 is ANQGSEA in the germline V gene. The J segment lost 2 bases and the V segment lost 7 bases, leaving 4 bases of the junction unmatched. The CDR3 has 12 residues. CDR3 sequence: CSALGQNYGYTF. CDR3 nucleotide sequence: TGCAGCGCATTGGGACAGAACTATGGCTACACCTTC.

This clonotype was recorded at least ten times. In nucleotides, the CDR3 is TGCGCCAGCAGCCGCTATCGGGGGGGGGCCTACAATGAGCAGTTCTTC. Residues: CASSRYRGGAYNEQFF. The chain links TRBV4-3 to TRBJ2-1, with 8 bases that match TRBD2. J lost 2 bases, V lost 4 bases, and 7 bases had no gene match. Germline V gene lookup returns CDR1 LGHNA and CDR2 YSLEER. There are 16 residues in the CDR3.

This clonotype was seen at least ten times. The rearrangement uses TRBV7-2 and TRBJ2-7; no reliable D call. Per germline, CDR1 SGHTA and CDR2 FQGNSA. The CDR3 is 13 residues long. V shed 1 base and J shed 3 bases, with 7 bases lying between them. This CDR3 is CASSLGAGYEQYF. The CDR3, as DNA: TGTGCCAGCAGCTTAGGGGCTGGCTACGAGCAGTACTTC.

This clonotype was observed a single time. The gene calls are TRBV10-2 and TRBJ1-1; unclear D gene. V was cut by 6 bases and J by 1 base, with 6 bases left in between. From germline, CDR1 is WSHSY and CDR2 SAAADI. The CDR3 loop spans 12 amino acids. Written as DNA, the CDR3 is TGCGCCAGCAGATTTCAGAACACTGAAGCTTTCTTT. Protein product: CASRFQNTEAFF.

In the case of this clonotype: This may come from a read error, since a much larger clone is one base off. CDR3 in DNA: TGTGCCACCAGCAGCCTCGGACGACCGGATACGCAGTATTTT. Amino acids: CATSSLGRPDTQYF. The rearrangement uses TRBV15 and TRBJ2-3; D gene uncertain. Trimming took 3 bases from V and 6 from J, leaving 13 bases between them. The germline CDR1 and CDR2 sequences are LNHNV and YYDKDF (reference sequence). There are 14 residues in the CDR3.

The chain carries TRBV28 and TRBJ2-1; TRBD1 matches at 7 bases. The length of the CDR3 is 16 residues. V lost 5 bases to trimming and J lost 0 bases; unmatched junction nucleotides: 7. The germline gives CDR1 MDHEN, CDR2 SYDVKM. The CDR3 DNA sequence: TGTGCCAGCAGTCTAGAGACAGGGAGCTCCTACAATGAGCAGTTCTTC. Protein sequence: CASSLETGSSYNEQFF.

This clonotype was detected many times. The V and J genes are TRBV2 and TRBJ2-2, with TRBD2 matching over 8 bases. The trim removed 3 bases at V and 0 bases at J, leaving 9 bases unmatched. This CDR3 is 18 amino acids long. CDR1 is SNHLY and CDR2 is FYNNEI in the germline V gene. CDR3 residues: CASSDTTTSDTNTGELFF. The CDR3 nucleotides are TGTGCCAGCAGTGATACGACGACTAGCGACACGAACACCGGGGAGCTGTTTTTT.